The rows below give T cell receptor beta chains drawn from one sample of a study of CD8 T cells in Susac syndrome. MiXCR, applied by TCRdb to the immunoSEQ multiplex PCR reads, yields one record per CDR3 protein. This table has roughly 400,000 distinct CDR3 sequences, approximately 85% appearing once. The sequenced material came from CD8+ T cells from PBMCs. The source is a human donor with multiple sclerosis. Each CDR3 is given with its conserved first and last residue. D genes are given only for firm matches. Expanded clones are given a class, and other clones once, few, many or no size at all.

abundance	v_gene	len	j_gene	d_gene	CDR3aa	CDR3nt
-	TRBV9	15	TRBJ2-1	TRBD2	CASSVEGRAIDEQFF	TGTGCCAGCAGCGTAGAGGGGAGGGCTATCGATGAGCAGTTCTTC
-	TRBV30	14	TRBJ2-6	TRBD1	CARDQGAGANVLTF	TGTGCCCGGGACCAGGGGGCTGGGGCCAACGTCCTGACTTTC
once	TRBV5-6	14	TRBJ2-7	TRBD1	CASSPGQGVREQYF	TGTGCCAGCAGCCCAGGACAGGGGGTCCGGGAGCAGTACTTC
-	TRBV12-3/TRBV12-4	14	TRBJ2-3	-	CASSFTVPTDTQYF	TGTGCCAGCAGTTTCACAGTCCCCACAGATACGCAGTATTTT
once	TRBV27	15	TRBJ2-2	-	CASWGGISNTGELFF	TGTGCCAGCTGGGGCGGGATATCGAACACCGGGGAGCTGTTTTTT
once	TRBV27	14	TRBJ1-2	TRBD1	CASGMDGTAYGYTF	TGTGCCAGCGGTATGGACGGGACAGCCTATGGCTACACCTTC
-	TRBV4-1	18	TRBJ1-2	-	CASSHSPKGLIANYGYTF	TGCGCCAGCAGCCACTCCCCAAAGGGACTGATAGCTAACTATGGCTACACCTTC
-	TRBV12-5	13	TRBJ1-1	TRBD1	CASGPGTGTEAFF	TGTGCTAGTGGCCCCGGGACAGGGACTGAAGCTTTCTTT
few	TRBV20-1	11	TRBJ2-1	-	CSASWGNEQFF	TGCAGTGCTAGTTGGGGGAATGAGCAGTTCTTC
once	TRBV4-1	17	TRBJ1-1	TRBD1	CASSQERVGTVNTEAFF	TGCGCCAGCAGCCAAGAACGGGTCGGGACAGTGAACACTGAAGCTTTCTTT
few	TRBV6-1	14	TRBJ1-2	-	CASSPRLTDYGYTF	TGTGCCAGCAGTCCCAGGCTGACAGATTATGGCTACACCTTC
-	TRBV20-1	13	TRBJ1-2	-	CSATSPEAYGYTF	TGCAGTGCTACTTCCCCCGAGGCCTATGGCTACACCTTC
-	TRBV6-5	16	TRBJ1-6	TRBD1	CASSYSIGTGDSPLHF	TGTGCCAGCAGTTACTCGATCGGGACAGGGGATTCACCCCTCCACTTT
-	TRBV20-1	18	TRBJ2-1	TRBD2	CSARDHRPTSGSYNEQFF	TGCAGTGCTAGAGATCACCGCCCGACTAGCGGGAGTTACAATGAGCAGTTCTTC
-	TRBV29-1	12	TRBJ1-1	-	CSLASGDTEAFF	TGCAGCCTCGCATCTGGGGACACTGAAGCTTTCTTT
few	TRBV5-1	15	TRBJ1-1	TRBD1	CASSLGTGLNTEAFF	TGTGCCAGCAGCTTAGGGACAGGGTTGAACACTGAAGCTTTCTTT
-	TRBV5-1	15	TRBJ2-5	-	CASSLVWADQETQYF	TGCGCCAGCAGCTTGGTCTGGGCCGACCAAGAGACCCAGTACTTC
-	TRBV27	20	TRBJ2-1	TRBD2	CASSSTGTSDLFVRPNEQFF	TGTGCCAGCAGTTCCACCGGGACTAGCGATTTATTCGTTCGTCCGAATGAGCAGTTCTTC
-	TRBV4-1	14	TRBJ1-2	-	CASSKEPEGYGYTF	TGCGCCAGCAGCAAGGAACCCGAAGGATATGGCTACACCTTC